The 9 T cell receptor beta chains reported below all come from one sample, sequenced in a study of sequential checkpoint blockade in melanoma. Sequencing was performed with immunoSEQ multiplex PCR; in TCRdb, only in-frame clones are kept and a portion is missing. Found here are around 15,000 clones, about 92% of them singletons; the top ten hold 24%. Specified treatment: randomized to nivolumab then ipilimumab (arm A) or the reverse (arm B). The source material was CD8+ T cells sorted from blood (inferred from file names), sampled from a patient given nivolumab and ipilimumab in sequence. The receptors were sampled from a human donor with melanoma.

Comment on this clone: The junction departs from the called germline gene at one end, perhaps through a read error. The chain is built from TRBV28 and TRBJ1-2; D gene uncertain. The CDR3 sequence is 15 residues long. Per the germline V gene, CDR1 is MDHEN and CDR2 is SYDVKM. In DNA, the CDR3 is TGTGCCAGCAGCTTATACAGTCTTGGTCTCGATGGCTACACCTTC. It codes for CASSLYSLGLDGYTF.

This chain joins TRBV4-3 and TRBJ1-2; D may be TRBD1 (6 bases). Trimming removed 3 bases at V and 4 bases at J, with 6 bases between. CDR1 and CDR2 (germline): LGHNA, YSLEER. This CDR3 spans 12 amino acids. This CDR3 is CASSQDSYGYTF. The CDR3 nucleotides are TGCGCCAGCAGCCAGGACAGCTATGGCTACACCTTC.

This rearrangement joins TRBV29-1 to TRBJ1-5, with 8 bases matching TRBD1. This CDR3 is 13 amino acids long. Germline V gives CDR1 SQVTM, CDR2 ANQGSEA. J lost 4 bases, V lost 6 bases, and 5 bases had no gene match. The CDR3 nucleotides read TGCAGCGTGTCCGGGACAGGTAATCAGCCCCAGCATTTT. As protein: CSVSGTGNQPQHF. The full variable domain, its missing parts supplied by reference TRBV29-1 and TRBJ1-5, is SAVISQKPSRDICQRGTSLTIQCQVDSQVTMMFWYRQQPGQSLTLIATANQGSEATYESGFVIDKFPISRPNLTFSTLTVSNMSPEDSSIYLCSVSGTGNQPQHFGDGTRLSIL.

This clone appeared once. As DNA, the CDR3 is TGTGCCTCACAACCCGGGAGGACTGAAGCTTTCTTT. This sequence encodes CASQPGRTEAFF. The chain couples TRBV28 to TRBJ1-1; D not resolved. This CDR3 is built from 12 residues. The ends were cut back, 11 bases at V and 5 bases at J, with 15 bases in the middle. The germline gives CDR1 MDHEN, CDR2 SYDVKM.

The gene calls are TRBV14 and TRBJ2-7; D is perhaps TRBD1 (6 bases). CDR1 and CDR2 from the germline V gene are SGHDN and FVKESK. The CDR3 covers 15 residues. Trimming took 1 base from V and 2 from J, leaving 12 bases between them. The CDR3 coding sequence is TGTGCCAGCAGCCAAGGGAGCAGGGGTACCTACGAGCAGTACTTC. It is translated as CASSQGSRGTYEQYF. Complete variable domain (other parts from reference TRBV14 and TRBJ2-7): EAGVTQFPSHSVIEKGQTVTLRCDPISGHDNLYWYRRVMGKEIKFLLHFVKESKQDESGMPNNRFLAERTGGTYSTLKVQPAELEDSGVYFCASSQGSRGTYEQYFGPGTRLTVT.

CDR3 DNA sequence: TGTGCCAGCAGCGTAGTGGCGACAGGACCTTACTATGGCTACACCTTC. This gives the protein CASSVVATGPYYGYTF. V gene TRBV9 combines with J gene TRBJ1-2; D may be TRBD1 (6 bases). The ends were cut back, 0 bases at V and 3 bases at J, with 15 bases in the middle. Germline CDR1 reads SGDLS; CDR2 reads YYNGEE. This CDR3 region has 16 residues.

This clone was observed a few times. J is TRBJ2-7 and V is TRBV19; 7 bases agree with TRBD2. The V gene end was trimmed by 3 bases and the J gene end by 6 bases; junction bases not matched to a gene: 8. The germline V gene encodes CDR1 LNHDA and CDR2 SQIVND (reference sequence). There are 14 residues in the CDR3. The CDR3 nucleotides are TGTGCCAGTAGTATTACCGCGGGAGTCGGCGAGCAGTACTTC. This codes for CASSITAGVGEQYF.

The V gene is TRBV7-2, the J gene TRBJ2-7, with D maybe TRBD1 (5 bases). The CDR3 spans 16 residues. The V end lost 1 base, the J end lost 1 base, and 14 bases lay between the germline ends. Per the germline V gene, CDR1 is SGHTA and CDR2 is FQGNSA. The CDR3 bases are TGTGCCAGCAGCTTAGGATTCAGGGTCAATTCCTACGAGCAGTACTTC. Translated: CASSLGFRVNSYEQYF.

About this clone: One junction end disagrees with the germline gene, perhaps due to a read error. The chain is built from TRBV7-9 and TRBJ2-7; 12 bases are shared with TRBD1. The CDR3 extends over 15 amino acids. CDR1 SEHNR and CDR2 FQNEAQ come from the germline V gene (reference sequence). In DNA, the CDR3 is TGTGCCAGCAGCTTAATGGGGACAGGGGGCTACCCCCTGGGCTTC. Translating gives CASSLMGTGGYPLGF.